This T cell receptor beta chain was profiled in a study of T cell responses to AZD1222 COVID-19 vaccine. As regards this clone: Its matching antigen is unknown.

Method: immunoSEQ multiplex PCR; TCRdb's copy keeps in-frame clones and lacks some. In the table there are some 110,000 clones, 88% of which are singletons. Study-wide findings and caveats: Repertoires were obtained solely post-peak T cell response.

Germline V gene lookup returns CDR1 SGHTA and CDR2 FQGNSA. With 5 bases removed from V and 7 bases from J, the gap between germline ends came to 17 bases. The CDR3 extends over 14 amino acids. This specimen was peripheral blood, taken on day 0 of AZD1222 vaccination. The V call is TRBV7-2, the J call TRBJ1-2, with D perhaps matching TRBD1 (5 bases). This clonotype originated in an adult in good health. This chain's CDR3 is CASSPGAGMGGYTF. CDR3 DNA sequence: TGTGCCAGCAGCCCCGGGGCAGGGATGGGTGGCTACACCTTC.